The 8 T cell receptor beta chains presented below share a single source sample, sequenced in a study of technical replicates of blood from a few donors. The assay was immunoSEQ multiplex PCR, and TCRdb's table has in-frame clones only and misses some. The table lists over 90,000 clones, 95% of them singletons, with 0.2% to 0.25% in the top ten. The source material was T cells isolated from PBMCs. These TCRs come from a human donor in good health.

As DNA, the CDR3 is TGTGCCAGCAGTCAACAGGCTACTAACTATGGCTACACCTTC. Its translation: CASSQQATNYGYTF. The chain couples TRBV7-9 to TRBJ1-2, with D possibly being TRBD1 (5 bases). The germline V gene encodes CDR1 SEHNR and CDR2 FQNEAQ (reference sequence). CDR3 length: 14 residues. V lost 6 bases to trimming and J lost 0 bases, with 11 bases between them.

The chain combines TRBV7-2 with TRBJ1-2; possibly TRBD1 for D (6 bases). There are 16 residues in the CDR3. CDR1 and CDR2 from the germline V gene are SGHTA and FQGNSA. V shed 7 bases and J shed 4 bases, with 22 bases lying between them. DNA of the CDR3: TGTGCCAGCACCCTTACAGGGTTTAGGGAACTCTATGGCTACACCTTC. Its protein is CASTLTGFRELYGYTF.

The CDR3 nucleotides read TGCGCCAGCAGTCCCGACAGGGGCGACTCTGGGGCCAACGTCCTGACTTTC. It specifies CASSPDRGDSGANVLTF. The chain carries TRBV10-2 and TRBJ2-6; 8 positions agree with TRBD1. The germline V gene has CDR1 WSHSY and CDR2 SAAADI. CDR3 length equals 17 residues. V was clipped by 5 bases and J by 0 bases; unmatched bases: 6.

The chain couples TRBV6-1 to TRBJ1-5; D gene uncertain. The ends were cut back, 0 bases at V and 3 bases at J, with 12 bases in the middle. The CDR3 contains 16 residues. In germline, CDR1 is MNHNS, CDR2 SASEGT. The CDR3 sequence is CASSEARGPINQPQHF. As DNA, the CDR3 is TGTGCCAGCAGTGAAGCGAGAGGGCCTATCAATCAGCCCCAGCATTTT.

This clone was counted a single time. This chain uses TRBV18 with TRBJ1-5, with a tentative D call TRBD1 (6 bases). V dropped 2 bases and J dropped 11 bases, with 22 bases sitting between them. In germline, CDR1 is KGHSH, CDR2 LQKENI. The CDR3 length is 16 residues. Here the CDR3 DNA reads TGTGCCAGCTCACCAACGACAGGAACCTACCCTGTGGCCCAGCATTTT. Translated, it gives CASSPTTGTYPVAQHF.

The chain joins TRBV20-1 to TRBJ1-2; D remains unclear. Germline V lookup: CDR1 DFQATT, CDR2 SNEGSKA (reference sequence). Trimming took 3 bases from V and 8 from J, leaving 10 bases between them. The CDR3 sequence is 11 residues long. CDR3 in amino acids: CSARGRLGYTF. For the CDR3, the DNA is TGCAGTGCTAGGGGGAGATTGGGCTACACCTTC.

The chain recombines TRBV6-1 with TRBJ1-3; 10 nucleotides match TRBD1. Germline trimming cut 0 bases from V and 6 bases from J; bases unmatched to any gene: 11. This CDR3 has 18 residues. Germline CDR1 reads MNHNS; CDR2 reads SASEGT. The CDR3 nucleotides are TGTGCCAGCAGTGAAGCGAAGAGAGACAGGGGGCTTGAAAACACCATATATTTT. Amino acids: CASSEAKRDRGLENTIYF.

The genes are TRBV27 and TRBJ1-1; TRBD1 aligns across 7 bases. The germline gives CDR1 MNHEY, CDR2 SMNVEV (reference sequence). V was pared by 3 bases and J by 5 bases, with 6 bases of the junction left unmatched. The CDR3 contains 14 residues. CDR3: CASSLDRYGTEAFF. For the CDR3, the DNA is TGTGCCAGCAGTTTGGACAGGTATGGGACTGAAGCTTTCTTT.